The source of this T cell receptor (beta chain) is a study of shared clonotypes between healthy human individuals. Study-level points and caveats: Rarefaction gave evidence that sorted-subset sequencing remained incomplete despite large depth. Naive subsets generally exceeded memory subsets in estimated richness. Clonotype sharing among donors likely depends on sequencing depth.

Points on this clone: Its target is unknown.

This was a deep-level run. Clones were read by immunoSEQ multiplex PCR, and TCRdb kept only the in-frame ones, dropping some. The data show some 2 million clones, with approximately 95% seen just once and 0.9% to 1.5% held by the top ten. Between the trimmed V and J ends, which lost 5 bases and 7 bases, there was a span of 15 bases. CDR1 is LNHDA, CDR2 SQIVND, per germline (reference sequence). The CDR3 extends over 14 amino acids. Naive CD8 cells comprised CD45RO-negative, CCR7-positively selected cells, excluding terminally differentiated effector memory CD45RA+ cells. This chain connects TRBV19 to TRBJ2-1, with no clear D. Sequenced sample: naive CD8+ T cells sorted from blood. The receptor was derived from a man younger than 35 in good health. This chain's CDR3 is CASSAPWVGNEQFF. The CDR3 DNA is TGTGCCAGTAGTGCCCCGTGGGTCGGTAATGAGCAGTTCTTC.